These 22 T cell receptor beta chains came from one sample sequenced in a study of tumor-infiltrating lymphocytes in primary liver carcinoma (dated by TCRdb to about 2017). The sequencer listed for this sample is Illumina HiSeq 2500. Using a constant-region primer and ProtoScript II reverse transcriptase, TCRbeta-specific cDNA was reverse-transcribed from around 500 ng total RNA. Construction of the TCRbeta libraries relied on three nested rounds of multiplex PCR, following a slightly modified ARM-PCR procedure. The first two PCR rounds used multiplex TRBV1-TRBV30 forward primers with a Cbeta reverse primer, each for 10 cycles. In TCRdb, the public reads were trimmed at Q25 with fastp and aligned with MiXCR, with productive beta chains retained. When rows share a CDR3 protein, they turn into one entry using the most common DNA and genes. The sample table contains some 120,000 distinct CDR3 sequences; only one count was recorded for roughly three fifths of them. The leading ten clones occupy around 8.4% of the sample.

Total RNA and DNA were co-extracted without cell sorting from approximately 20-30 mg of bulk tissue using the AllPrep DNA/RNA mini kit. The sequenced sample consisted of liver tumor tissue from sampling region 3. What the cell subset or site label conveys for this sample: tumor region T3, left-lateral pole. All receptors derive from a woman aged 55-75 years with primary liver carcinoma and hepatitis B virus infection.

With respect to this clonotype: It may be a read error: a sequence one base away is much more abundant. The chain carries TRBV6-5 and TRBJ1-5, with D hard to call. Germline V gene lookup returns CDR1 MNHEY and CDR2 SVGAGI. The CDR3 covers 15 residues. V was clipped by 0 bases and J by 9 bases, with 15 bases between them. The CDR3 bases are TGTGCCAGCAGTTACTCGATTACGGGAGAGGCGCCCCAGCATTTT. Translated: CASSYSITGEAPQHF.

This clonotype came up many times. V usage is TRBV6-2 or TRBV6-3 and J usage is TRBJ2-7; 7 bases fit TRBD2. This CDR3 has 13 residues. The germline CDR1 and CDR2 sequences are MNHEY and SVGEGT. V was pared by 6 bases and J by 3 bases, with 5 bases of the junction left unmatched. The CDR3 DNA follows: TGTGCCAGCAGAGGACTAGTATACTACGAGCAGTACTTC. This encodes CASRGLVYYEQYF.

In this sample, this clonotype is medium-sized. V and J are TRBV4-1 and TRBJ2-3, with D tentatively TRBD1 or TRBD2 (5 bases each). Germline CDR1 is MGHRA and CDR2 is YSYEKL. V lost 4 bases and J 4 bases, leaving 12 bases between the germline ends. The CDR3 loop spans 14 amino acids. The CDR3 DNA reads TGCGCCAGCAGCCGAACCAGGGACCCAGATACGCAGTATTTT. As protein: CASSRTRDPDTQYF.

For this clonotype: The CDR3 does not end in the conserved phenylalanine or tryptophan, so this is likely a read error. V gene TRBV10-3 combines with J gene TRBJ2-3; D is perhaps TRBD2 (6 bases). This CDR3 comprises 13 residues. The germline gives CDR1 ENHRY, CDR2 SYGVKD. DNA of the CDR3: TGTACCATCAGTGAAGGACGGGAGGATACGCAGTATTCT. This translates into CTISEGREDTQYS.

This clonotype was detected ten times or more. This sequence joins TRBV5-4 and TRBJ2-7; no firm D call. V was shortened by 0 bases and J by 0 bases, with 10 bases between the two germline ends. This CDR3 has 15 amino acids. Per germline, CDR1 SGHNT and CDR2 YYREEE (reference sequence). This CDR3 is CASSLEAQSSYEQYF. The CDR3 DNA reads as TGTGCCAGCAGCTTGGAGGCCCAGAGCTCCTACGAGCAGTACTTC.

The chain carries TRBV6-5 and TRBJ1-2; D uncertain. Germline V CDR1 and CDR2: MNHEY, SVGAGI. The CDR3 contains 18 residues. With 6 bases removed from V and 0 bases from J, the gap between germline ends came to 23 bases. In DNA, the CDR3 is TGTGCCAGCAGGTCCTCACGGAGGCGGACCTCAGCTAACTATGGCTACACCTTC. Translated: CASRSSRRRTSANYGYTF.

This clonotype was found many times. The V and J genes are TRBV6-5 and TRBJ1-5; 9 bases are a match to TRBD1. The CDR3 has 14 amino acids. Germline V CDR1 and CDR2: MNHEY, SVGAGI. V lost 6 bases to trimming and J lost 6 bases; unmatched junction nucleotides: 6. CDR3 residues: CASRSRQGGQPQHF. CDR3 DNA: TGTGCCAGCAGATCCCGACAGGGGGGTCAGCCCCAGCATTTT.

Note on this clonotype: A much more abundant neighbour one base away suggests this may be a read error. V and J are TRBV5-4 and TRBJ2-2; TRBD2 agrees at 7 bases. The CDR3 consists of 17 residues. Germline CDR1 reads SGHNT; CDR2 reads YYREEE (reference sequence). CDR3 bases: TGTGCCAGCAGCCCGGAGGGCCTAGCGGCGAACACCGGGGAGCTGTTATTT. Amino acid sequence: CASSPEGLAANTGELLF. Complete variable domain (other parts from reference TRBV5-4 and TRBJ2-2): ETGVTQSPTHLIKTRGQQVTLRCSSQSGHNTVSWYQQALGQGPQFIFQYYREEENGRGNFPPRFSGLQFPNYSSELNVNALELDDSALYLCASSPEGLAANTGELLFGEGSRLTVL.

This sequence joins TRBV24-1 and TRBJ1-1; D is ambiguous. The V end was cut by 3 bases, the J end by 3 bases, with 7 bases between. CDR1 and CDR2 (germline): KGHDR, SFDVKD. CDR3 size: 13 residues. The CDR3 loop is CATSDPYDTEAFF. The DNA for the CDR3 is TGTGCCACCAGTGATCCTTATGACACTGAAGCTTTCTTT.

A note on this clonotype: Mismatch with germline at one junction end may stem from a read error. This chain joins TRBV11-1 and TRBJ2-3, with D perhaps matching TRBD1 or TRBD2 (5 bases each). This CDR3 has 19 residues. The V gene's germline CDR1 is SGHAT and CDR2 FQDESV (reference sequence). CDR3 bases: TGTGCCAGCAGCTTGAGGGTCCCTACTAGAGGGAGAGCGACAGATACGCGGTATTTT. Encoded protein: CASSLRVPTRGRATDTRYF.

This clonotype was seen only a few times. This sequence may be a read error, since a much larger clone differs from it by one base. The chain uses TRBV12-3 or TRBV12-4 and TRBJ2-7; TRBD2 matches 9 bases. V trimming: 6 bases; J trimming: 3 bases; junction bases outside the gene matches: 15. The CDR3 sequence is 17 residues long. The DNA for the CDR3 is TGTGCCAGCAGCCCATGGAGGGCGGGAGGGCGTCACTACGAGCAGTACTTC. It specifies CASSPWRAGGRHYEQYF.

The chain's CDR3 is CNIMTVTGGYTF. In DNA form, the CDR3 reads TGCAACATCATGACCGTAACTGGTGGCTACACCTTC. The chain couples TRBV29-1 to TRBJ1-2; D is unclear. Germline V gives CDR1 SQVTM, CDR2 ANQGSEA. The CDR3 contains 12 residues. Drawing the rest from reference TRBV29-1 and TRBJ1-2, the complete variable domain is SAVISQKPSRDICQRGTSLTIQCQVDSQVTMMFWYRQQPGQSLTLIATANQGSEATYESGFVIDKFPISRPNLTFSTLTVSNMSPEDSSIYLCNIMTVTGGYTFGSGTRLTVV.

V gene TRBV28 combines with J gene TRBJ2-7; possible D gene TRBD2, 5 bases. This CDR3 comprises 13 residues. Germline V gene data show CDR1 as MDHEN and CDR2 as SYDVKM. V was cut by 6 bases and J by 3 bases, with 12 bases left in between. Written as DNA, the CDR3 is TGTGCCAGCAGCACCTCTGCGGGCTACGAGCAGTACTTC. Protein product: CASSTSAGYEQYF.

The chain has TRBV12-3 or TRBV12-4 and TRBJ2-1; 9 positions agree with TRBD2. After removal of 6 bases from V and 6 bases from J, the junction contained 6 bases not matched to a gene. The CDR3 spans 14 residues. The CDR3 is CASSGGLAINEQFF. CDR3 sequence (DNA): TGTGCCAGCAGCGGGGGACTAGCCATCAATGAGCAGTTCTTC.

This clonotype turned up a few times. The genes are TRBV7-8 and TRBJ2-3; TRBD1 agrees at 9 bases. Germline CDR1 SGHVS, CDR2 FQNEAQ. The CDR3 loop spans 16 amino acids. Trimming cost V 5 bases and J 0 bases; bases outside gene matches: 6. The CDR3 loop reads CASSVRTGVSTDTQYF. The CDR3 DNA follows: TGTGCCAGCAGCGTCCGGACAGGGGTTAGCACAGATACGCAGTATTTT.

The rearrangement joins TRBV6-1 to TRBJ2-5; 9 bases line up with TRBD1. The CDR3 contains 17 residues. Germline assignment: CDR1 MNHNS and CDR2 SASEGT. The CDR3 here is CVSSELTGTGRSETQYF. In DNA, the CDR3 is TGTGTAAGCAGTGAACTTACCGGGACAGGGAGGTCAGAGACCCAGTACTTC.

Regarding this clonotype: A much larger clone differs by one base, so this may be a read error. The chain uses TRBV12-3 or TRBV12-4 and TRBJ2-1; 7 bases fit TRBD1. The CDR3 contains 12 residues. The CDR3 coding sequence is TGTGCCAGCAGTTTTGCTGGGACAGACAATAACTTC. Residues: CASSFAGTDNNF.

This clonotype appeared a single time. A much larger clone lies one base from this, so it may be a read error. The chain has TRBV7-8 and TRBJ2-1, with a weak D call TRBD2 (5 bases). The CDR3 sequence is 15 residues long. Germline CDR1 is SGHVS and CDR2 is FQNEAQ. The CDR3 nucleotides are TGTACCAGCAGCTTAGCGATGAGCTCCTACAATGAGCAGTTCTTC. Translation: CTSSLAMSSYNEQFF.

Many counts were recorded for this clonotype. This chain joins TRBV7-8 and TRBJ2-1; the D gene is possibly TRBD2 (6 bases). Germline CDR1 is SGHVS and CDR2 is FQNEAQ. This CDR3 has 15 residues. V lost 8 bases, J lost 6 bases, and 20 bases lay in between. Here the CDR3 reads CASGGARAGSNEQFF. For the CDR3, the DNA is TGTGCCAGCGGCGGGGCGCGGGCGGGGTCCAATGAGCAGTTCTTC.

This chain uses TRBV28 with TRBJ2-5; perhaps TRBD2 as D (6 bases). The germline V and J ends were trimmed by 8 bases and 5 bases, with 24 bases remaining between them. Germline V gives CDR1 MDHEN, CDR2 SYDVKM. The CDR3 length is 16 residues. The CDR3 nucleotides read TGTGCCAGCTCTGCCCTAAATATCTCAGGGAGGGAGACCCAGTACTTC. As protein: CASSALNISGRETQYF.

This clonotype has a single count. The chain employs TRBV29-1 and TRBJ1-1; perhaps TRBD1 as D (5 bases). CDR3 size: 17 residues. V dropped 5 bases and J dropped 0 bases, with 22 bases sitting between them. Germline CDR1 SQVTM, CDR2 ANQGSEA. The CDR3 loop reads CSVFLRGRNSMNTEAFF. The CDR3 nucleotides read TGCAGCGTTTTCCTTCGGGGCAGAAACTCCATGAACACTGAAGCTTTCTTT.

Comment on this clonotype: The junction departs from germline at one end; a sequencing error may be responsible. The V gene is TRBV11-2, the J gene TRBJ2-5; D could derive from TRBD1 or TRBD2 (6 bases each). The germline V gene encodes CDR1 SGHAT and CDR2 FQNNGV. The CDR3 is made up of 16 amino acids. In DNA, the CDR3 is TGTGCCGGCAGCACCTGGTCGGGCGGAGGGGGGGAGACCCAGTACTTC. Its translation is CAGSTWSGGGGETQYF.